This T cell receptor (beta chain) was recovered during a study of cytomegalovirus exposure and HLA in healthy donors (dated 2017 in TCRdb). Looking at the study overall: An earlier analysis of 587 of the donors reported approximately 300 Gb of sequence data and 100 million to 130 million unique TCR beta sequences from roughly 200 million T cells. An early release covering about 600 HLA-typed donors comprised 250 to 350 gigabases of sequencing data and some 79 million unique TCR sequences. Among the roughly 380 genotyped donors, 75% to 90% belonged to the genetic ancestry cluster associated with self-reported Caucasian donors. The aim of the study was to test whether cataloging public T cell receptors could identify signatures of past pathogen exposure. The study used immunosequencing to profile the T cell repertoires of approximately 640 subjects and linked those repertoires to cytomegalovirus serostatus. A separate validation cohort of 100 to 150 different subjects was used in addition to the roughly 720-subject first cohort. To predict cytomegalovirus infection status, the study brought together high-throughput TCR immunosequencing, statistical association of individual TCRs with disease status, and machine learning. To study patterns of TCR occurrence, a later analysis re-analyzed previously published TCR beta repertoires from 650 to 750 donors and added high-resolution HLA genotyping. The later analysis used no new phenotypic data to find candidate immune exposures, relying instead on TCR beta sequences and their occurrence across donors. In an earlier analysis of more than 550 of the donors, high-throughput TCR beta sequencing was used to judge whether each TCR beta V gene segment behaved as functional or pseudogenic. Donor age, sex, ethnicity and CMV serostatus were compiled alongside the repertoire data. A later genetic analysis used genome-wide SNP genotypes for about 55% of the 666 donors, treating that subset as a discovery cohort. All discovery cohort repertoires had been generated using a single sequencing platform. HLA typing included class I and class II loci at four-digit resolution. Typing coverage differed by locus: A, B, C, DRB1 and DQB1 were typed in roughly 620-640 donors, DQA1 in 522, DPA1 in 600 to 610, and DPB1 in approximately 450. Roughly five DR-DQ haplotypes were handled as single units for association and clustering, since linkage in the cohort was strong. Across around 400 genotyped donors of the cohort, an average of roughly 250,000 unique TCR beta nucleotide sequences per donor were sequenced, and 15% to 20% of those sequences were non-productive.

The CDR3 sequence holds 13 residues, the cysteine and phenylalanine included. Only the CDR3 portion is preserved as DNA: 39 bases, with reading frame beginning at the first base. V gives up 9 bases and J gives up 3 bases, and the segment between their germline ends measures 9 bases. For CDR1 and CDR2, the germline V gene (reference sequence) lists WNHNN and SYGVQD. In the case of this clone: The antigen it recognizes is unknown. No base quality information exists; no much larger clone differs at one position.

Library method: the immunoSEQ multiplex PCR assay. A mixture of 60 forward primers for TCR Vbeta segments and 13 reverse primers for TCR Jbeta segments was used in the multiplex PCR. The CDR3 region of rearranged TCR beta genes was amplified from genomic DNA by a multiplex PCR assay. On the Illumina HiSeq System, the amplified TCR beta libraries were sequenced as 87-base-pair reads. The authors' pipeline ran thus. In a later analysis, 80 million or so unique TCR beta chains were counted across the 650 to 700 repertoires, and roughly 11 million of these chains were shared by at least two donors. Raw reads were error-corrected and collapsed into unique sequences by a nearest-neighbor algorithm in which closely related sequences were merged to remove PCR and sequencing errors. V, D and J gene segments were assigned by aligning CDR3 sequences to IMGT reference sequences. For a sequence to be retained, at least a six-nucleotide match to both a V gene segment and a J gene segment was required. A rearrangement was called productive if the CDR3 had no stop codons and remained in frame with V and J, and every other rearrangement was called non-productive. Following IMGT convention, CDR3 was defined as the stretch from the second conserved V-encoded cysteine to the conserved J-encoded phenylalanine. Sequences without an unambiguous match to a single V gene segment were excluded from the earlier analysis of a few hundred of the donors. In an earlier analysis of around 600 of the donors, V segments were called functional above 56.7% productive rearrangements and were called segregating when the between-donor standard deviation exceeded 5%. A statistical classification framework was built for diagnosing cytomegalovirus status from the catalog of TCR beta chain sequences. A later analysis assigned V and J genes by comparing TCR nucleotide sequences with IMGT/GENE-DB human TR gene sequences. In a later analysis, CDR3 sequences and most-parsimonious VDJ recombination scenarios were assigned using the TCRdist pipeline. In a later analysis, every TCR beta chain was defined by the combination of its CDR3 amino acid sequence and its V-gene family, and reads without a unique V-gene family were dropped. As a way to deal with suspected cross-contamination and a sequencing artifact, a later analysis dropped approximately 570 nucleotide sequences that were highly shared and had low generation probability. In a later analysis, a clonal expansion index for each public chain was calculated from normalized within-repertoire ranks of inferred template counts. A later analysis computed generation probabilities with a VDJ recombination model fitted to out-of-frame rearrangements, and checked the results against IGoR. Hypergeometric tests were used in a later analysis to score TCR-TCR, TCR-HLA and TCR-CMV co-occurrence, with a repertoire-size bias correction applied to the TCR pairs. A later analysis estimated false discovery rates by permuting HLA or CMV assignments 20 times. In a later analysis, co-occurring TCRs were grouped using DBSCAN, and TCRdist sequence similarity was added for clustering within HLA-allele-positive subsets. Repertoires with fewer than 30,000 or more than 120,000 public chains were left out of co-occurrence clustering, as were roughly five repertoires with anomalous nucleotide sharing. Held by TCRdb, this immuneACCESS table contains in-frame sequences only and omits some clones. Under half of the omission traces to an unresolved V gene where checked; the cause of the rest is unknown. D and trimming come from the DNA, and the V and J calls and clone size come from that table. The sample table holds 100,000 to 150,000 clones, of which around 72% were seen once. The ten largest clones take up about 1.8% of the sample.

In total, roughly 670 healthy bone marrow donors made up the cohort. At the time of sampling, all cohort members were nominally healthy, though unrecorded immune exposures were likely present. The donor tested CMV seronegative, placing the donor among the 350 to 400 seronegative members of the cohort. Every donor gave a peripheral blood sample, and the peripheral blood mononuclear cells from that sample were used for TCR beta sequencing. The Qiagen DNeasy Blood Extraction Kit was used to extract genomic DNA from the blood cell samples. Broader findings and caveats from the paper: Immune exposure information for the cohort was limited to CMV serostatus. Because HLA typing was unavailable for some donors at each locus, only the typed subset was used in association tests. A further reported finding was that TCR beta sequences accurately predicted the HLA-A and HLA-B alleles for most subjects in the first cohort. Some IMGT-functional V segments, including TRBV6-2 and TRBV6-3, could not be told apart with the 87-base-pair reads, so those segments were excluded. The earlier analysis of about 600 of the donors excluded approximately 17 rarely observed V segments, including chromosome 9 orphons, because counts were too low. In a later analysis, HLA-associated TCR beta chains were found to be more clonally expanded and to have lower generation probabilities than equally common non-associated chains. The study listed over 150 TCR beta chains as associated with cytomegalovirus. In vitro tests confirmed that a few of the cytomegalovirus-associated TCR beta chains recognize cytomegalovirus antigens. Broadly in line with IMGT annotations, most TCR beta V segments showed up in productive rearrangements about 87% or about 30% of the time in an earlier analysis of 450 to 750 of the donors. Sequencing depth was assumed to be roughly uniform across donors in the presence/absence analyses, though that assumption may not hold. Across donors, most TCR sequences were observed very rarely, whereas some public TCRs were present in many individuals. The classifier was reported to diagnose cytomegalovirus status with high specificity and sensitivity in both the original and validation cohorts. Most CMV-associated TCR beta chains appeared to be HLA-restricted in a later analysis, and the HLA associations seemed to be driven largely by CMV exposure. In a later analysis, around 17,000 TCR beta sequences were associated with specific HLA alleles at a false discovery rate of 0.05. A cluster of highly shared sequence variants was judged likely to represent a technical artifact of the sequencing pipeline. A later analysis reported that several top co-occurrence clusters appeared linked to parvovirus B19, influenza, CMV and Epstein-Barr virus. It was suggested by the authors that the approach could potentially be generalized to other disease states and immunological phenotypes. An association between a missense DCLRE1C variant and V-gene and J-gene trimming of TCR beta chains was found in a later genetic analysis and replicated in an independent cohort. When HLA alleles, especially DR and DQ, strongly co-occurred, TCR associations were difficult to assign to individual alleles. In a later genetic analysis, fewer N-insertions in productive TCRs were reported among donors in an Asian-associated ancestry cluster than the approximately 670-donor mean. According to a later analysis, TCR association rates differed among HLA loci, with DRB1 alleles showing the most associated TCRs and HLA-C alleles showing the fewest. In this cohort, only TCR beta chains were sequenced, and detectable features were limited by the absence of alpha or paired-chain data. Correlated functional status among segregating V segments might be attributable to linkage disequilibrium, but an unknown experimental factor could not be ruled out.

The rearranged segments are TRBV10-1 and TRBJ1-6, with no confidently assigned D gene. Sequencing was carried out using PBMCs. The TCR comes from a woman between 40 and 55 years old in good health and CMV-seronegative. The sequenced DNA is TGCGCCAGGAACAGCTTCTATAATTCACCCCTCCACTTT. It translates as CARNSFYNSPLHF.